This T cell receptor (beta chain) originates from a study of T cell responses to AZD1222 COVID-19 vaccine. The study, taken as a whole, reports: Of spike-specific TCRs, nearly half reportedly target regions left unmutated in variants.

Clones were read by immunoSEQ multiplex PCR, and TCRdb kept only the in-frame ones, dropping some. The sample contains about 110,000 clones, 70% to 90% of which appear only once. About this clone: Its antigen is unknown.

In germline, CDR1 is SGHRS, CDR2 YFSETQ. Trimming stripped 0 bases from V and 2 bases from J, with 14 bases between. CDR3 length: 16 amino acids. J is TRBJ1-1 and V is TRBV5-1; TRBD1 might be the D (6 bases). Specimen: peripheral blood, collected on day 0 of AZD1222 vaccination. This TCR was sampled from an adult in good health. The CDR3 DNA is TGCGCCAGCAGCTTGGGTCTGGGACACCTCAACACTGAAGCTTTCTTT. Amino acids: CASSLGLGHLNTEAFF.